The 14 T cell receptor beta chains below were found in one sample sequenced in a study of T cell responses to AZD1222 COVID-19 vaccine. TCRdb's copy holds only in-frame clones and misses some; the assay was immunoSEQ multiplex PCR. The sample carries 130,000 or so clones, approximately 95% recorded once. The specimen was peripheral blood, collected on day 0 of MenACWY control vaccination. The receptor set was obtained from an adult in good health.

The chain links TRBV6-1 to TRBJ1-4, with D tentatively TRBD1 (6 bases). The germline V gene encodes CDR1 MNHNS and CDR2 SASEGT. This CDR3 spans 16 amino acids. Trimming cost V 4 bases and J 8 bases, with 20 bases left between them. The CDR3 loop is CASSATGPWVGEKLFF. CDR3 bases: TGTGCCAGCAGTGCGACAGGCCCCTGGGTCGGAGAAAAACTGTTTTTT.

This clone was detected only once. The chain employs TRBV15 and TRBJ2-7; D may correspond to TRBD1 or TRBD2 (7 bases each). Trimming took 0 bases from V and 2 from J, leaving 17 bases between them. Germline V gene data show CDR1 as LNHNV and CDR2 as YYDKDF (reference sequence). The CDR3 totals 17 residues. The CDR3, as DNA: TGTGCCACCAGCAGAGATAGGGGCAGGGGGGGCCCCTACGAGCAGTACTTC. Amino acid sequence: CATSRDRGRGGPYEQYF.

The gene calls are TRBV28 and TRBJ1-5; no definite D call. V lost 6 bases and J 3 bases, leaving 9 bases between the germline ends. The length of the CDR3 is 13 residues. Germline-derived CDR1 and CDR2 are MDHEN and SYDVKM. The DNA of the CDR3 is TGTGCCAGCAGATTTGGACTCAATCAGCCCCAGCATTTT. It specifies CASRFGLNQPQHF.

This chain uses TRBV29-1 with TRBJ1-1; D may be TRBD1 (5 bases). The CDR3 contains 13 residues. In germline, CDR1 is SQVTM, CDR2 ANQGSEA. V lost 5 bases and J 1 base, leaving 11 bases between the germline ends. The CDR3 region has the DNA TGCAGCGTTTCGCAGGGATGGAACACTGAAGCTTTCTTT. Protein: CSVSQGWNTEAFF.

This sequence joins TRBV7-9 and TRBJ1-2; D might be TRBD1 (6 bases). This CDR3 spans 12 amino acids. Trimming shortened V by 5 bases and J by 9 bases, and 13 bases separated the two germline ends. CDR1 is SEHNR, CDR2 FQNEAQ, per germline (reference sequence). The CDR3 region has the DNA TGTGCCAGCAGCAACACAGGGAACCGCTACACCTTC. Translating it yields CASSNTGNRYTF.

The chain combines TRBV6-1 with TRBJ2-4; 10 bases map to TRBD2. The CDR3 is made up of 14 amino acids. The germline V gene encodes CDR1 MNHNS and CDR2 SASEGT. V shed 4 bases, J shed 3 bases, and the junction held 0 bases outside the gene matches. The CDR3 protein is CASSVAGGKNIQYF. The CDR3 DNA reads as TGTGCCAGCAGTGTAGCGGGGGGCAAAAACATTCAGTACTTC.

The V and J genes are TRBV7-9 and TRBJ1-1, with TRBD1 matching over 7 bases. The CDR3 is 15 amino acids. J lost 6 bases, V lost 5 bases, and 12 bases had no gene match. In germline, CDR1 is SEHNR, CDR2 FQNEAQ (reference sequence). The CDR3 spells CASSLQTGFLAEAFF. The CDR3 DNA reads TGTGCCAGCAGCCTCCAGACAGGGTTCTTAGCTGAAGCTTTCTTT.

The chain uses TRBV19 and TRBJ1-1; weak D call: TRBD1 (5 bases). V dropped 4 bases and J dropped 8 bases, with 8 bases sitting between them. Germline V gene sequence: CDR1 LNHDA, CDR2 SQIVND (reference sequence). The CDR3 totals 11 residues. Written as DNA, the CDR3 is TGTGCCAGTAGTACTAGACAGGAAGCTTTCTTT. It specifies CASSTRQEAFF.

The rearrangement uses TRBV18 and TRBJ1-5; 7 nucleotides align to TRBD1. Trimming cost V 4 bases and J 8 bases; bases outside gene matches: 11. Germline-derived CDR1 and CDR2 are KGHSH and LQKENI. CDR3 length equals 15 residues. The CDR3 DNA reads as TGTGCCAGCTCACAGGGGGCCCACTCGGGGGAGCCCCAGCATTTT. As protein: CASSQGAHSGEPQHF.

J is TRBJ1-1 and V is TRBV6-1; D remains unclear. Germline CDR1 is MNHNS and CDR2 is SASEGT. The V gene lost 3 bases and the J gene lost 4 bases, with 15 bases spanning the gap. The CDR3 sequence is 15 residues long. CDR3 nucleotide sequence: TGTGCCAGCAGTGAGTCGGCGACCGGCAGCACTGAAGCTTTCTTT. Its protein product is CASSESATGSTEAFF.

The chain combines TRBV6-5 with TRBJ1-3; D ambiguous. Trimming took off 9 bases at V and 1 base at J, with 10 bases between the two ends. The CDR3 spans 13 residues. Germline V gene data show CDR1 as MNHEY and CDR2 as SVGAGI. The CDR3 here is CASKDTSGNTIYF. The CDR3, as DNA: TGTGCCAGTAAAGACACGTCTGGAAACACCATATATTTT.

The V call is TRBV28, the J call TRBJ1-1; a possible D gene is TRBD1 (6 bases). CDR3 length: 17 residues. Trimming took 4 bases from V and 1 from J, leaving 19 bases between them. Germline V CDR1 and CDR2: MDHEN, SYDVKM. The chain's CDR3 is CASSSIPRGPKNTEAFF. CDR3 DNA: TGTGCCAGCAGTTCTATCCCCAGGGGTCCCAAGAACACTGAAGCTTTCTTT.

The chain employs TRBV9 and TRBJ1-2, with D possibly matching TRBD1 (5 bases). CDR1 is SGDLS, CDR2 YYNGEE, per germline. The V and J ends lost 4 bases and 4 bases respectively, with 20 bases between them. The CDR3 is 16 amino acids. Here the CDR3 reads CASSPFLSGGGYGYTF. The CDR3 region has the DNA TGTGCCAGCAGCCCCTTCCTCTCCGGGGGTGGCTATGGCTACACCTTC.

This clone was observed once. The genes are TRBV5-1 and TRBJ1-1; TRBD1 is a possible D gene (5 bases). The germline CDR1 and CDR2 sequences are SGHRS and YFSETQ. With 4 bases removed from V and 0 bases from J, the gap between germline ends came to 13 bases. The CDR3 totals 15 residues. In DNA form, the CDR3 reads TGCGCCAGCAGCCGGGACGGCGCCATGAACACTGAAGCTTTCTTT. Translation: CASSRDGAMNTEAFF.